The 2 T cell receptor beta chains presented below share a single source sample, sequenced in a study of shared clonotypes between healthy human individuals. Assay: immunoSEQ multiplex PCR; the TCRdb copy retains only in-frame clones and omits some. The data contain nearly 500,000 clones, about three quarters of them singletons. Sequencing was performed on PBMCs. Source of these receptors: a middle-aged woman in good health. Some clones in this sample may be carry-over from other donors' samples.

The chain links TRBV4-3 to TRBJ2-5; TRBD1 matches at 9 bases. The CDR3 is made up of 14 amino acids. Germline values: CDR1 LGHNA, CDR2 YSLEER. After removal of 2 bases from V and 9 bases from J, the junction contained 7 bases not matched to a gene. In DNA form, the CDR3 reads TGCGCCAGCAGCCAAAATCACAGGGGGCAAGCCCAGTACTTC. Translation gives CASSQNHRGQAQYF.

This clone has only one observation. A much larger clone lies a single base off, so this may be a read error. This chain joins TRBV9 and TRBJ2-5; D is undetermined. V was pared by 0 bases and J by 4 bases, with 13 bases between. Germline CDR1 reads SGDLS; CDR2 reads YYNGEE. This CDR3 comprises 15 residues. The CDR3 is CASSVGKGNRETQYF. CDR3 DNA: TGTGCCAGCAGCGTAGGGAAAGGTAACCGAGAGACCCAGTACTTC.